What follows are 9 T cell receptor beta chains derived from one specimen sequenced in a study of CD8 T cells in Susac syndrome. About 0.5 to 1 ug RNA was reverse transcribed with random hexamers. Using its own MiXCR run on the immunoSEQ multiplex PCR reads, TCRdb lists one record per CDR3 protein. The profile shows under 200,000 distinct CDR3 sequences, 90% to 95% of them singletons. The source material was CD4+ T cells from PBMCs. These receptors were taken from a human donor with Susac syndrome.

The count of this clonotype is one. The chain links TRBV4-2 to TRBJ2-6; TRBD1 is a possible D gene (6 bases). Germline V CDR1 and CDR2: LGHNA, YNFKEQ. CDR3 size: 19 residues. Trimming pared 1 base from V and 4 bases from J, leaving 20 bases between. The CDR3 nucleotides are TGTGCCAGCAGCCAAGGGGGCCCAGGGGTTAACTCCGGGGCCAACGTCCTGACTTTC. The encoded protein is CASSQGGPGVNSGANVLTF.

This clonotype was seen once. The chain joins TRBV29-1 to TRBJ2-7; D not certain. Trimming removed 5 bases from V and 0 bases from J, with 8 bases in between. Germline V gene sequence: CDR1 SQVTM, CDR2 ANQGSEA. This CDR3 is built from 12 residues. The CDR3 DNA reads as TGCAGCGTTACGTCCCCCTCCTACGAGCAGTACTTC. As protein: CSVTSPSYEQYF.

This chain links TRBV2 with TRBJ2-3; D call uncertain. This CDR3 contains 13 residues. Germline V gene lookup returns CDR1 SNHLY and CDR2 FYNNEI. Trimming removed 6 bases from V and 3 bases from J, with 10 bases in between. CDR3 residues: CASSEVATDTQYF. The CDR3 region has the DNA TGTGCCAGCAGCGAGGTAGCTACAGATACGCAGTATTTT.

The J gene is TRBJ2-3, the V gene TRBV5-6, with D perhaps being TRBD1 or TRBD2 (6 bases each). Trimming removed 1 base from V and 2 bases from J, with 11 bases in between. CDR1 is SGHDT, CDR2 YYEEEE, per germline. The CDR3 is made up of 15 amino acids. CDR3 bases: TGTGCCAGCAGCTTGCTCGGGGGCGTCACAGATACGCAGTATTTT. It codes for CASSLLGGVTDTQYF.

V usage is TRBV6-8 and J usage is TRBJ1-5; 8 bases line up with TRBD1. The germline V gene has CDR1 MNHGY and CDR2 SAAAGT. The J segment lost 0 bases and the V segment lost 7 bases, leaving 11 bases of the junction unmatched. The CDR3 sequence is 17 residues long. The chain's CDR3 is CASNLGQGCYSNQPQHF. The CDR3 DNA is TGTGCCAGCAATCTAGGACAGGGATGCTATAGCAATCAGCCCCAGCATTTT.

This rearrangement joins TRBV7-2 to TRBJ1-5; no reliable D call. The CDR3 contains 17 residues. The germline V gene has CDR1 SGHTA and CDR2 FQGNSA. V lost 5 bases to trimming and J lost 0 bases, with 17 bases between them. DNA for the CDR3: TGTGCCAGCAGCCGTGGCCGGGAGGTGTATAGCAATCAGCCCCAGCATTTT. Amino acids: CASSRGREVYSNQPQHF.

This clonotype was recorded once. The chain has TRBV15 and TRBJ2-7; 10 bases fit TRBD1. V shed 0 bases and J 4 bases; nucleotides not matched to a gene: 6. CDR1 is LNHNV, CDR2 YYDKDF, per germline (reference sequence). The CDR3 contains 16 residues. This CDR3 reads CATSRDRQGARYEQYF. In nucleotides, the CDR3 is TGTGCCACCAGCAGAGATCGACAGGGGGCACGGTACGAGCAGTACTTC.

The J gene is TRBJ1-4, the V gene TRBV13, with D perhaps matching TRBD1 (5 bases). Per the germline V gene, CDR1 is PRHDT and CDR2 is FYEKMQ (reference sequence). V shed 5 bases and J shed 8 bases, with 15 bases lying between them. CDR3 length: 14 residues. The CDR3 DNA follows: TGTGCCAGCAGCCCAGGGAGGAAAGGGGAAAAACTGTTTTTT. Protein sequence: CASSPGRKGEKLFF.

This clonotype was seen a handful of times. The chain recombines TRBV20-1 with TRBJ2-4, with 8 positions matching TRBD1. V lost 6 bases, J lost 5 bases, and 6 bases stayed unmatched. The CDR3 extends over 13 amino acids. The germline V gene has CDR1 DFQATT and CDR2 SNEGSKA (reference sequence). As DNA, the CDR3 is TGCAGTGCCCCTGGGACAGGAGAAAACATTCAGTACTTC. Residues: CSAPGTGENIQYF.